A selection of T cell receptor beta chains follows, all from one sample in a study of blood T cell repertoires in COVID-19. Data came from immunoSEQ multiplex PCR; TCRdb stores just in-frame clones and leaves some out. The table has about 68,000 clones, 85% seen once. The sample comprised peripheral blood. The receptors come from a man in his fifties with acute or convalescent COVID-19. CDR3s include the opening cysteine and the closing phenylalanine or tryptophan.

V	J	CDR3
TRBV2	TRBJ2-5	CASSETPTKRTQYF
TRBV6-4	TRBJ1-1	CASSDERRNTEAFF
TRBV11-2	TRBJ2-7	CASTQDDYEQYF
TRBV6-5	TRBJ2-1	CVSQRDYNEQFF
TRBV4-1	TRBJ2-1	CASSRGTGSYNEQFF
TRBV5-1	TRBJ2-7	CASSPGTSEVHEQYF
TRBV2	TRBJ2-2	CATWRGSSTGELFF
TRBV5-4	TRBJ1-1	CASSSIQGKSTEAFF
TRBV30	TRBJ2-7	CAWSVGFEQYF
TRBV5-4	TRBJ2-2	CASSIQGRELFF
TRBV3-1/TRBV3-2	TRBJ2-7	CASRGRGREQYF
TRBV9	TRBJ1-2	CASSVDSWGGSSYGYTF
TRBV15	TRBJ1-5	CATSRDRRPQHF
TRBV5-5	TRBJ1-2	CASSLGQGFNYGYTF
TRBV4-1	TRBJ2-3	CASSQDTGGGTDTQYF
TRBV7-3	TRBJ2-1	CASSPNRVSGASLVDEQFF
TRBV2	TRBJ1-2	CASSVDGLYYGYTF
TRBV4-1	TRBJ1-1	CASSQDGDTEAFF
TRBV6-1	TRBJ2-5	CASSELIAGGSGETQYF
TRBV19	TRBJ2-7	CASSAPGQTYEQYF
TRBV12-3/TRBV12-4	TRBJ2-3	CASRREGADTQYF
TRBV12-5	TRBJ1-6	CASGGGRDAEINSPLHF
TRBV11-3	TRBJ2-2	CASSSPPGQGATGELFF
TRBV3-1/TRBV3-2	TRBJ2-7	CASSPRTAAYEQYF
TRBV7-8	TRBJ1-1	CASSLVTGPHNTEAFF
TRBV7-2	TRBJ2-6	CASSIDSSGANVLTF
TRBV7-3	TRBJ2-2	CASSFIGGDTGELFF
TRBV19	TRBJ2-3	CASSPDRGTTQYF
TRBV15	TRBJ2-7	CATLSGTGGYEQYF